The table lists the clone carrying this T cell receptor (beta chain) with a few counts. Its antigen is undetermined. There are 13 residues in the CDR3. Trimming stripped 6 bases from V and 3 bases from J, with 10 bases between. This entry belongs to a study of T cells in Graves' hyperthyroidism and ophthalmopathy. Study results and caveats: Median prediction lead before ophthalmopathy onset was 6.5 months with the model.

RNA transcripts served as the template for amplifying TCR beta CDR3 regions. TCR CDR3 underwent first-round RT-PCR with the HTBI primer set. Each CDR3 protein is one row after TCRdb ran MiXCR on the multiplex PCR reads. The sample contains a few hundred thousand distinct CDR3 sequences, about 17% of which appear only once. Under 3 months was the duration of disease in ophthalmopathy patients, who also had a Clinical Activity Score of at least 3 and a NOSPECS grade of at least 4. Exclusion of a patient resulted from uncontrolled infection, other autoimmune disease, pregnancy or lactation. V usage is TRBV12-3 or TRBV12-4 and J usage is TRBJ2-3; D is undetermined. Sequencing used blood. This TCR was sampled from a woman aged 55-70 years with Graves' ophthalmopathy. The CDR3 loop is CASSPFITDTQYF. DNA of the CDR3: TGTGCCAGCAGCCCCTTTATTACAGATACGCAGTATTTT.